Given below is one T cell receptor beta chain in context. The ends were cut back, 5 bases at V and 0 bases at J, with 7 bases in the middle. The CDR3 has 13 amino acids. Germline CDR1 and CDR2: SGHTA and FQGTGA. This specimen belongs to a study of T-cell memory formation after mild COVID-19. From the 5' RACE reads, TCRdb called clonotypes with MiXCR, one entry per CDR3 protein. The table includes just under 150,000 distinct CDR3 sequences, 15% to 20% detected once. This sequence joins TRBV7-3 and TRBJ1-1; no definite D call. The TCR originated in an adult woman who had mild COVID-19 (a few samples of this study predate the infection). Cell type and time point are not known. Sequenced material: PBMCs or a T cell subset sorted from them (not recorded which). The CDR3 spells CASSTTVNTEAFF. CDR3 sequence (DNA): TGTGCCAGCAGCACGACCGTGAACACTGAAGCTTTCTTT.